This passage covers 31 T cell receptor beta chains from one sample sequenced in a study of blood T cell repertoires in COVID-19. This table comes from immunoSEQ multiplex PCR, and its TCRdb copy is limited to in-frame clones, with some not included. This table holds about 200,000 clones, approximately 87% found once. The sample taken for sequencing was peripheral blood. Receptors were obtained from a woman in her fifties or sixties with acute or convalescent COVID-19.

The gene calls are TRBV19 and TRBJ2-3; 9 bases agree with TRBD2. After removal of 5 bases from V and 5 bases from J, the junction contained 11 bases not matched to a gene. The CDR3 runs 16 residues. The germline CDR1 and CDR2 sequences are LNHDA and SQIVND (reference sequence). The CDR3, as DNA: TGTGCCAGTAGTCGGGCTAGCGGGGAGGGGCAAGATACGCAGTATTTT. Its translation: CASSRASGEGQDTQYF.

In its sample, this clone was seen a few times. The rearrangement uses TRBV6-2 or TRBV6-3 and TRBJ2-7; D not resolved. The V gene's germline CDR1 is MNHEY and CDR2 SVGEGT. The CDR3 covers 12 residues. With 1 base removed from V and 3 bases from J, the gap between germline ends came to 4 bases. The CDR3 nucleotides read TGTGCCAGCAGTTACTACGGCTACGAGCAGTACTTC. Translated: CASSYYGYEQYF.

V gene TRBV9 combines with J gene TRBJ2-3; D is possibly TRBD2 (5 bases). The germline gives CDR1 SGDLS, CDR2 YYNGEE. The CDR3 has 15 amino acids. Trimming cost V 0 bases and J 3 bases, with 11 bases left between them. The CDR3 bases are TGTGCCAGCAGCGTAGCCCCCGGGGTGACAGATACGCAGTATTTT. Residues: CASSVAPGVTDTQYF.

CDR3 amino acids: CASSLAAGLDYNYNEQFF. CDR3 DNA: TGTGCCAGCAGCTTAGCGGCAGGGTTGGACTATAATTACAATGAGCAGTTCTTC. The chain carries TRBV7-9 and TRBJ2-1; a weak D match, TRBD2 (6 bases). The germline V gene has CDR1 SEHNR and CDR2 FQNEAQ (reference sequence). Deletions cut 0 bases from V and 4 bases from J, with 19 bases between. The CDR3 spans 18 residues.

This clone was detected only a few times. V gene TRBV24-1 combines with J gene TRBJ2-1; possibly TRBD1 for D (5 bases). Per germline, CDR1 KGHDR and CDR2 SFDVKD. The CDR3 has 13 residues. Trimming cost V 4 bases and J 7 bases, with 10 bases left between them. This CDR3 reads CATSDPDRNEQFF. In DNA, the CDR3 is TGTGCCACCAGTGACCCCGACAGAAATGAGCAGTTCTTC.

J is TRBJ1-2 and V is TRBV10-3, with D perhaps matching TRBD1 (6 bases). This CDR3 has 13 residues. V gave up 8 bases and J gave up 4 bases, with 14 bases separating them. Germline-derived CDR1 and CDR2 are ENHRY and SYGVKD. The CDR3 region has the DNA TGTGCCATCGGATTTCAGGGGAGCTATGGCTACACCTTC. Amino acid sequence: CAIGFQGSYGYTF.

The CDR3: CASRGVQETQYF. The CDR3 DNA follows: TGTGCCAGCAGGGGAGTCCAAGAGACCCAGTACTTC. The chain combines TRBV25-1 with TRBJ2-5, with D perhaps matching TRBD2 (5 bases). This CDR3 region has 12 residues. Germline loops: CDR1 MGHDK, CDR2 SYGVNS. V lost 6 bases to trimming and J lost 1 base, with 6 bases between them. Combining the CDR3 with reference TRBV25-1 and TRBJ2-5 gives the whole variable domain EADIYQTPRYLVIGTGKKITLECSQTMGHDKMYWYQQDPGMELHLIHYSYGVNSTEKGDLSSESTVSRIRTEHFPLTLESARPSHTSQYLCASRGVQETQYFGPGTRLLVL.

This clone was seen just once. The chain employs TRBV7-8 and TRBJ2-7, with D perhaps TRBD2 (5 bases). The germline V gene encodes CDR1 SGHVS and CDR2 FQNEAQ. This CDR3 is 12 amino acids long. The V and J ends lost 5 bases and 4 bases respectively, with 9 bases between them. CDR3 DNA sequence: TGTGCCAGCAGCCAGGACTCTTACGAGCAGTACTTC. This encodes CASSQDSYEQYF.

V gene TRBV5-6 combines with J gene TRBJ2-4, with 8 bases that match TRBD1. CDR3 size: 19 residues. The germline CDR1 and CDR2 sequences are SGHDT and YYEEEE. V shed 4 bases, J shed 7 bases, and the junction held 22 bases outside the gene matches. CDR3 amino acids: CASSPGPQGAVAWGNIQYF. CDR3 nucleotide sequence: TGTGCCAGCAGCCCAGGCCCTCAGGGGGCTGTTGCTTGGGGGAACATTCAGTACTTC.

For this clone: Other DNA sequences from this sample encode an identical CDR3 as well. This rearrangement joins TRBV5-1 to TRBJ2-5, with a tentative D call TRBD1 (5 bases). V dropped 0 bases and J dropped 2 bases, with 8 bases sitting between them. The CDR3 sequence is 14 residues long. Germline V gene sequence: CDR1 SGHRS, CDR2 YFSETQ. CDR3 sequence: CASSLGRGQETQYF. The CDR3 nucleotides are TGCGCCAGCAGCTTGGGAAGGGGTCAAGAGACCCAGTACTTC.

This sequence joins TRBV24-1 and TRBJ2-3; 8 nucleotides align to TRBD2. After removal of 3 bases from V and 1 base from J, the junction contained 11 bases not matched to a gene. The CDR3 runs to 18 residues. Germline loops: CDR1 KGHDR, CDR2 SFDVKD. The CDR3 nucleotides read TGTGCCACCAGTGATGGGACCGGACTAGCTCAGGGCACAGATACGCAGTATTTT. Its translation is CATSDGTGLAQGTDTQYF.

V gene TRBV6-6 combines with J gene TRBJ1-1; the match to TRBD1 covers 8 bases. The CDR3 is 15 amino acids. Trimming at V came to 6 bases and at J to 4 bases, leaving 10 bases not matched to a gene. Germline V gene lookup returns CDR1 MNHNY and CDR2 SVGAGI (reference sequence). CDR3 sequence (DNA): TGTGCCAGCAGCCTAATCCAGGGGGCTCCCACTGAAGCTTTCTTT. Translation gives CASSLIQGAPTEAFF.

Regarding this clone: At one end, the junction sequence differs from germline, possibly due to a read error. The V call is TRBV18, the J call TRBJ2-5; a possible D gene is TRBD1 (6 bases). Looked up from germline, CDR1 is KGHSH and CDR2 is LQKENI. This CDR3 has 15 residues. This CDR3 is CASSPPQGQRETQYF. In nucleotides, the CDR3 is TGTGCCAGCTCTCCACCTCAGGGGCAGAGAGAGACCCAGTACTTC.

J is TRBJ2-3 and V is TRBV25-1; D gene uncertain. The ends were cut back, 1 base at V and 0 bases at J, with 5 bases in the middle. The CDR3 spans 14 residues. Germline loops: CDR1 MGHDK, CDR2 SYGVNS. CDR3 in DNA: TGTGCCAGCAGTGAATCAGTCAGCACAGATACGCAGTATTTT. Translation gives CASSESVSTDTQYF.

The chain couples TRBV30 to TRBJ2-6; 8 bases fit TRBD1. Germline CDR1 GTSNPN, CDR2 SVGIG (reference sequence). V was clipped by 1 base and J by 1 base; unmatched bases: 6. The CDR3 runs 17 residues. CDR3 loop: CAWSARQGRSGANVLTF. CDR3 DNA sequence: TGTGCCTGGAGTGCCCGACAGGGGAGGTCTGGGGCCAACGTCCTGACTTTC.

This clone was detected a few times. The chain is built from TRBV11-3 and TRBJ2-7, with a weak D call TRBD2 (6 bases). Germline lookup yields CDR1 SGHNT and CDR2 YENEEA. V gave up 3 bases and J gave up 2 bases, with 14 bases separating them. The CDR3 runs 15 residues. The CDR3 nucleotides read TGTGCCAGCAGCTTGGCCGGGACTCCGCCCTACGAGCAGTACTTC. As protein: CASSLAGTPPYEQYF.

The rearrangement uses TRBV30 and TRBJ2-5; D remains unclear. V gave up 5 bases and J gave up 7 bases, with 8 bases separating them. The CDR3 is made up of 10 amino acids. Per germline, CDR1 GTSNPN and CDR2 SVGIG (reference sequence). The CDR3 here is CAWSSWTQYF. The CDR3 nucleotides are TGTGCCTGGTCTTCTTGGACCCAGTACTTC.

The J gene is TRBJ1-1, the V gene TRBV11-3, with D possibly TRBD1 on 6 matching bases. Germline CDR1 SGHNT, CDR2 YENEEA. This CDR3 spans 15 amino acids. Trimming removed 0 bases at V and 6 bases at J, with 14 bases between. CDR3 loop: CASSLEQGNFAEAFF. The CDR3 DNA sequence: TGTGCCAGCAGCTTAGAACAGGGTAATTTCGCTGAAGCTTTCTTT.

The chain joins TRBV6-5 to TRBJ2-7, with 7 positions matching TRBD2. The CDR3 sequence is 15 residues long. Trimming removed 0 bases from V and 4 bases from J; junction bases left unmatched: 6. The germline V gene has CDR1 MNHEY and CDR2 SVGAGI. The CDR3 spells CASSYSGGRRYEQYF. CDR3 in DNA: TGTGCCAGCAGTTACTCTGGCGGGAGAAGATACGAGCAGTACTTC.

The rearrangement links TRBV6-6 to TRBJ1-2; a weak D match, TRBD1 (5 bases). CDR3 length: 14 amino acids. Trimming took 7 bases from V and 4 from J, leaving 16 bases between them. Germline V gene sequence: CDR1 MNHNY, CDR2 SVGAGI (reference sequence). The CDR3 nucleotides read TGTGCCAGCACCGAGGCCGGAAGGGGCTATGGCTACACCTTC. It translates to CASTEAGRGYGYTF.

The chain combines TRBV6-5 with TRBJ2-5; 8 nucleotides agree with TRBD2. The CDR3 length is 15 residues. The germline V gene has CDR1 MNHEY and CDR2 SVGAGI. V trimming: 2 bases; J trimming: 5 bases; junction bases outside the gene matches: 7. The CDR3, as DNA: TGTGCCAGCAGTTACGTCGCGAGCGGGGGTGAGACCCAGTACTTC. Its protein is CASSYVASGGETQYF.

The chain employs TRBV7-2 and TRBJ2-2, with D hard to call. Looked up from germline, CDR1 is SGHTA and CDR2 is FQGNSA. V was trimmed by 5 bases and J by 5 bases, leaving 15 bases between them. The CDR3 runs 15 residues. As DNA, the CDR3 is TGTGCCAGCAGCCCCCAACGGTTAAGAACCGGGGAGCTGTTTTTT. Its protein product is CASSPQRLRTGELFF.

This rearrangement joins TRBV29-1 to TRBJ2-1; D is possibly TRBD2 (6 bases). The V gene's germline CDR1 is SQVTM and CDR2 ANQGSEA. The CDR3 extends over 14 amino acids. Trimming took 1 base from V and 5 from J, leaving 12 bases between them. CDR3 protein: CSVEAVERDNEQFF. CDR3 sequence (DNA): TGCAGCGTTGAAGCGGTTGAGCGGGACAATGAGCAGTTCTTC.

J is TRBJ1-1 and V is TRBV7-9; TRBD1 aligns across 9 bases. J was trimmed by 0 bases and V by 6 bases; bases with no gene match: 8. Germline V gives CDR1 SEHNR, CDR2 FQNEAQ (reference sequence). The length of the CDR3 is 16 residues. The DNA of the CDR3 is TGTGCCAGCAGGTCCGGGACAGGGAACATGAACACTGAAGCTTTCTTT. This translates into CASRSGTGNMNTEAFF.

A word on this clone: The sample carries other DNA sequences with the same CDR3. The V call is TRBV6-2 or TRBV6-3, the J call TRBJ1-1, with a possible D match to TRBD1 (5 bases). The CDR3 consists of 16 residues. Germline V CDR1 and CDR2: MNHEY, SVGEGT. V lost 6 bases and J 5 bases, leaving 22 bases between the germline ends. In DNA, the CDR3 is TGTGCCAGCAGCCCCCCAACCGACAGAGGTACAACTGAAGCTTTCTTT. Translated, it gives CASSPPTDRGTTEAFF.

This clone has a single count. The J gene is TRBJ2-3, the V gene TRBV18; D uncertain. CDR3 length: 15 amino acids. CDR1 and CDR2 from the germline V gene are KGHSH and LQKENI. V lost 2 bases and J 0 bases, leaving 9 bases between the germline ends. The CDR3 sequence: CASSPNFHSTDTQYF. The CDR3 DNA follows: TGTGCCAGCTCACCAAACTTCCACAGCACAGATACGCAGTATTTT.

The chain is built from TRBV5-1 and TRBJ1-2; TRBD1 matches 7 bases. Per germline, CDR1 SGHRS and CDR2 YFSETQ. This CDR3 region has 13 residues. V was pared by 5 bases and J by 4 bases, with 5 bases of the junction left unmatched. The CDR3 DNA reads TGCGCCAGCAGTACCTCAGGGGGCTATGGCTACACCTTC. Protein product: CASSTSGGYGYTF.

The V gene is TRBV12-3 or TRBV12-4, the J gene TRBJ2-7; D is perhaps TRBD1 (6 bases). This CDR3 is 13 amino acids long. Trimming left V 6 bases short and J 1 base short, with 10 bases between. For the CDR3, the DNA is TGTGCCAGCAGATCGACAGGTTCCTACGAGCAGTACTTC. Encoded protein: CASRSTGSYEQYF.

The chain links TRBV10-3 to TRBJ2-3; 10 bases agree with TRBD1. CDR3 length: 14 residues. J was trimmed by 4 bases and V by 10 bases; bases with no gene match: 8. CDR1 is ENHRY and CDR2 is SYGVKD in the germline V gene. As DNA, the CDR3 is TGTGCCACTTCGGACAGGGGGAATCCAGATACGCAGTATTTT. This translates into CATSDRGNPDTQYF.

V is TRBV4-2 and J is TRBJ1-1; D is possibly TRBD1 (6 bases). V was trimmed by 0 bases and J by 6 bases, leaving 14 bases between them. The CDR3 is 15 residues long. Germline-derived CDR1 and CDR2 are LGHNA and YNFKEQ. The DNA for the CDR3 is TGTGCCAGCAGCCAAGAACTTACAGGGCTCCCTGAAGCTTTCTTT. Its translation is CASSQELTGLPEAFF.

The CDR3 region has the DNA TGTGCCAGCAGGGGGGGGCCGACCTACGAGCAGTACTTC. Encoded protein: CASRGGPTYEQYF. The V and J genes are TRBV28 and TRBJ2-7, with TRBD2 as a possible D gene (7 bases). Germline assignment: CDR1 MDHEN and CDR2 SYDVKM. Trimming cost V 6 bases and J 2 bases, with 11 bases left between them. CDR3 length: 13 amino acids.